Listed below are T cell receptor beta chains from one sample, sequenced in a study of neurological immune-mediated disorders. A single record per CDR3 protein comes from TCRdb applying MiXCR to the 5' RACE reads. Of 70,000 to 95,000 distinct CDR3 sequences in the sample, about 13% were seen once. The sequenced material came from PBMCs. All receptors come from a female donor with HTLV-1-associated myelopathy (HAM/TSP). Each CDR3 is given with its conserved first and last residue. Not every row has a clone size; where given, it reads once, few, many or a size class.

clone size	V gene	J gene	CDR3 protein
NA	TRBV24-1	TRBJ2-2	CATGGTKSNTGELFF
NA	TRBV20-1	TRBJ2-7	CSAPTGWGREQYF
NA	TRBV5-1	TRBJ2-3	CASSLAAGTSTDTQYF
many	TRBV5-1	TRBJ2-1	CASSSISVRQHNEQFF
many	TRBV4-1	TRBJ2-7	CASSQGLRYEQYF
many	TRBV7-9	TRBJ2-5	CASSLGQLQETQYF
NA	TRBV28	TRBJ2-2	CASRYTGPANTGELFF
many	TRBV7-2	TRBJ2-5	CASSGDRGETQYF
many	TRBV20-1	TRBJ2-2	CSASGLAGHTGELFF
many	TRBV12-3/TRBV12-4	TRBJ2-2	CASSPPLGPGELFF
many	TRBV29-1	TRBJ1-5	CSVSDRGPGQPQHF
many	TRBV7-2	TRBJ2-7	CASSLEGFGVPYEQYF
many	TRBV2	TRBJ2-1	CASSLAGAHNEQFF
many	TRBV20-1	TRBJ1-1	CSARDRTGLWNTEAFF
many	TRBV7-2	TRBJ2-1	CATRDGGGVHEQFF
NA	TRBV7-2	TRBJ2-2	CASNLAPTGSRGELFF
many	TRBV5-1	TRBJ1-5	CASSLGDRSNQPQHF
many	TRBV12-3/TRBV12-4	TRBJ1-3	CASSVGATTIYF
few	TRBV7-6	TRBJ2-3	CASSLSLAGGIGKDTQYF
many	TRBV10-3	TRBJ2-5	CAISRNEGGFGETQYF
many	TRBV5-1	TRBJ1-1	CASSSTQGAWTEAFF
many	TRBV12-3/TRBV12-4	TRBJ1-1	CASSLASSGTEAFF
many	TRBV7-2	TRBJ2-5	CASSSQGKETQYF
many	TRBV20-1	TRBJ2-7	CSALEDYYSYEQYF
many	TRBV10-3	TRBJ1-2	CAISPPGEGGYTF